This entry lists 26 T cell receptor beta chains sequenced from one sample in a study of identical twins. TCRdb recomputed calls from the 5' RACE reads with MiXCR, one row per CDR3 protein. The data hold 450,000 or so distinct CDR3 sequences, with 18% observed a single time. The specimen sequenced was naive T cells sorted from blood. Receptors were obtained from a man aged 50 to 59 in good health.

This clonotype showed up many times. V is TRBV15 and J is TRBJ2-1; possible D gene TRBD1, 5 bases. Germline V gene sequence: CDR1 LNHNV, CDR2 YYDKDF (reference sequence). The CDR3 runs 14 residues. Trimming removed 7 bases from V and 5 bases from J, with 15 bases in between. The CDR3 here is CATNQDGADNEQFF. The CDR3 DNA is TGTGCCACCAACCAAGATGGGGCAGACAATGAGCAGTTCTTC.

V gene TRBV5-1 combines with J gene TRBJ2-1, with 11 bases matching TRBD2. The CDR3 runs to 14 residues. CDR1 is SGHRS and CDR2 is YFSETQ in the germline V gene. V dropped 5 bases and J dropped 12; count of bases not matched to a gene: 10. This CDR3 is CASRILAGVSGQFF. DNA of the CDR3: TGCGCCAGCAGGATACTAGCGGGAGTATCTGGGCAGTTCTTC.

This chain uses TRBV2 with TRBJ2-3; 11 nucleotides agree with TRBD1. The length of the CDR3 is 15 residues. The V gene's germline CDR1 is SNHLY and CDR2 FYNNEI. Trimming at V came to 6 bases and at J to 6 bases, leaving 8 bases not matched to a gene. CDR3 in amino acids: CASSAGTGGMDTQYF. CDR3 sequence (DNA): TGTGCCAGCAGCGCCGGGACAGGGGGGATGGATACGCAGTATTTT.

CDR3 region: CASSDGGLQRSQYF. The DNA for the CDR3 is TGTGCCAGCAGTGATGGGGGTTTGCAAAGGTCCCAGTATTTT. The gene calls are TRBV6-1 and TRBJ2-3; D tentatively fits TRBD1 or TRBD2 (5 bases each). Germline V gene data show CDR1 as MNHNS and CDR2 as SASEGT. CDR3 length: 14 amino acids. Trimming pared 3 bases from V and 12 bases from J, leaving 19 bases between.

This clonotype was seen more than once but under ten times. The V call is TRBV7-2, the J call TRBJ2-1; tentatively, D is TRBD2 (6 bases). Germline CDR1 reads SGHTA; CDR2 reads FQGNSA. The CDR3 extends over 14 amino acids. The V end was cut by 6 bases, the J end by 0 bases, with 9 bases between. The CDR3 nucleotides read TGTGCCAGCAGGCGGGACCCCTCCTACAATGAGCAGTTCTTC. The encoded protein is CASRRDPSYNEQFF. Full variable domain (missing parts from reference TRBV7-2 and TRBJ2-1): GAGVSQSPSNKVTEKGKDVELRCDPISGHTALYWYRQSLGQGLEFLIYFQGNSAPDKSGLPSDRFSAERTGGSVSTLTIQRTQQEDSAVYLCASRRDPSYNEQFFGPGTRLTVL.

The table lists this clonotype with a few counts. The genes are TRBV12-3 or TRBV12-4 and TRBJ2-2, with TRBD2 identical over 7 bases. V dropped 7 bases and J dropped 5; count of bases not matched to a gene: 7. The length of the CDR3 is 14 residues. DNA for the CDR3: TGTGCCAGCATTTACGGGGAGGGGACCGGGGAGCTGTTTTTT. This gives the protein CASIYGEGTGELFF.

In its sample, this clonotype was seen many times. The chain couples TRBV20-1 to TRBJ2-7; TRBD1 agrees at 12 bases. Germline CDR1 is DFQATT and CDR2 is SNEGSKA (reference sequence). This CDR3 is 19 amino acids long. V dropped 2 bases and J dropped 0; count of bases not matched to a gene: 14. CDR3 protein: CSARHFRDRGPASSYEQYF. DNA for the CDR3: TGCAGTGCTAGACATTTCCGGGACAGGGGGCCCGCCTCCTCCTACGAGCAGTACTTC.

Here the CDR3 DNA reads TGCAGCGTGGGACAGGGGACGGGCGAGCAGTACTTC. This sequence encodes CSVGQGTGEQYF. The J gene is TRBJ2-7, the V gene TRBV29-1, with TRBD1 matching 10 bases. The V gene's germline CDR1 is SQVTM and CDR2 ANQGSEA. Losses at the gene ends were 6 bases for V and 6 bases for J; bases not matched to a gene: 5. The CDR3 spans 12 residues.

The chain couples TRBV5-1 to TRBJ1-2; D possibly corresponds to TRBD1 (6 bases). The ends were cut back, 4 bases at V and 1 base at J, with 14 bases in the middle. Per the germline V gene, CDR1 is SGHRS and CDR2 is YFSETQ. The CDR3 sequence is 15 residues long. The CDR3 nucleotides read TGCGCCAGCAGCCCTGGGCAGGGGCTTAACTATGGCTACACCTTC. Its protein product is CASSPGQGLNYGYTF.

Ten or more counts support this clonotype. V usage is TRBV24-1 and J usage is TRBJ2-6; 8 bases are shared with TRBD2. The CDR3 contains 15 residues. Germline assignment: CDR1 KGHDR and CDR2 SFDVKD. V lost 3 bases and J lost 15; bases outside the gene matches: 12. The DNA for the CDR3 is TGTGCCACCAGTGATACGGCGGGAGGTCCAGAAGACCTGACTTTC. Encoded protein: CATSDTAGGPEDLTF.

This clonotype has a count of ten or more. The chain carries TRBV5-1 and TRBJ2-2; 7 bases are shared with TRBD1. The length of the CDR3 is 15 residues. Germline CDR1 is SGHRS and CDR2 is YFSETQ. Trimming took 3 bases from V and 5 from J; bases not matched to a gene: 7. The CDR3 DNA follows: TGCGCCAGCAGCTCTCGACAGGGATGGACCGGGGAGCTGTTTTTT. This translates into CASSSRQGWTGELFF.

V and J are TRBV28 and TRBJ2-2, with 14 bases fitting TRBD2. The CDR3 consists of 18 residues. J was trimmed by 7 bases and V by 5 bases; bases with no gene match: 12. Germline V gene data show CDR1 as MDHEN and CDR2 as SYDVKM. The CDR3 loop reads CASSILGTSGGSFGELFF. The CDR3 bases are TGTGCCAGCAGTATCCTCGGGACTAGCGGGGGATCATTCGGGGAGCTGTTTTTT.

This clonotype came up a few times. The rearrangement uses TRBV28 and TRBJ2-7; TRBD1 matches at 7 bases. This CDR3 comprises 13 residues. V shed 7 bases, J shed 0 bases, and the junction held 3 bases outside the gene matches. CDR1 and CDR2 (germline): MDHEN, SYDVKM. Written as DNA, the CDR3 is TGTGCCAGCACGGGGACAGTCTCCTACGAGCAGTACTTC. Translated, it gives CASTGTVSYEQYF. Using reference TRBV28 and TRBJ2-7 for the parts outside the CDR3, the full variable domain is DVKVTQSSRYLVKRTGEKVFLECVQDMDHENMFWYRQDPGLGLRLIYFSYDVKMKEKGDIPEGYSVSREKKERFSLILESASTNQTSMYLCASTGTVSYEQYFGPGTRLTVT.

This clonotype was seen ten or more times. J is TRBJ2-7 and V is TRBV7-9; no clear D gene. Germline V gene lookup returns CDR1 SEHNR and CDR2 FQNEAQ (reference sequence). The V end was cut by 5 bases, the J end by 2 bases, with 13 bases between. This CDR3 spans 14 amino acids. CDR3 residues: CASSPIGPAYEQYF. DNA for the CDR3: TGTGCCAGCAGCCCGATAGGACCAGCCTACGAGCAGTACTTC.

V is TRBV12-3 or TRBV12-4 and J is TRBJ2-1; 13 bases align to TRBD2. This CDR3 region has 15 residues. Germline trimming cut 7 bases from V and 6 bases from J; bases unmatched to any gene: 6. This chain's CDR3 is CASTGLAGVTNEQFF. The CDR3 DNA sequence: TGTGCCAGCACCGGACTAGCGGGGGTTACCAATGAGCAGTTCTTC.

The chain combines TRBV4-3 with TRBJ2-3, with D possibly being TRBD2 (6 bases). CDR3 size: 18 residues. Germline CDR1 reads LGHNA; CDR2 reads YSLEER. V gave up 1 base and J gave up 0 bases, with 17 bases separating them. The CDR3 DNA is TGCGCCAGCAGCCAAGCTGTCCATCCTAGCGACAGCACAGATACGCAGTATTTT. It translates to CASSQAVHPSDSTDTQYF.

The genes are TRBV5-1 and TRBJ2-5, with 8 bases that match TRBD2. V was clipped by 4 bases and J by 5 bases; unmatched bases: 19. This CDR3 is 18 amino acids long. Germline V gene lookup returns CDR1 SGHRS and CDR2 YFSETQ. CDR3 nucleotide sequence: TGCGCCAGCAGCCTGGGACTAGTTATTTCAAAGATGGAGGAGACCCAGTACTTC. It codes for CASSLGLVISKMEETQYF. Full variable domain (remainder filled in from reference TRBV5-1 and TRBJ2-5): KAGVTQTPRYLIKTRGQQVTLSCSPISGHRSVSWYQQTPGQGLQFLFEYFSETQRNKGNFPGRFSGRQFSNSRSEMNVSTLELGDSALYLCASSLGLVISKMEETQYFGPGTRLLVL.

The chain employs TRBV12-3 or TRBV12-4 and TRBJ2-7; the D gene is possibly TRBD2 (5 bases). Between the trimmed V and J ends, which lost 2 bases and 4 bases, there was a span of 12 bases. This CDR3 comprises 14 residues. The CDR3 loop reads CASSLSFSGYEQYF. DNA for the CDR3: TGTGCCAGCAGTTTAAGTTTTTCGGGATACGAGCAGTACTTC.

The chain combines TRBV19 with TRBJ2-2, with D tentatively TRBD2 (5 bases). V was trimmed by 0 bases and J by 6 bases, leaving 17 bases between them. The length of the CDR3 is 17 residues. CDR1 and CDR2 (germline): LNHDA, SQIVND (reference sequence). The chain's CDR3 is CASSIDRVSASPGELFF. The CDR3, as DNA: TGTGCCAGTAGTATAGATCGGGTTAGCGCAAGTCCCGGGGAGCTGTTTTTT.

The CDR3 region has the DNA TGTGCCAACAGCGAGCATGCCTGCGAGCAGTACTTC. It specifies CANSEHACEQYF. This chain connects TRBV6-4 to TRBJ2-7; the D is unclear. The CDR3 totals 12 residues. Germline V gene lookup returns CDR1 MRHNA and CDR2 SNTAGT. V was shortened by 10 bases and J by 6 bases, with 16 bases between the two germline ends.

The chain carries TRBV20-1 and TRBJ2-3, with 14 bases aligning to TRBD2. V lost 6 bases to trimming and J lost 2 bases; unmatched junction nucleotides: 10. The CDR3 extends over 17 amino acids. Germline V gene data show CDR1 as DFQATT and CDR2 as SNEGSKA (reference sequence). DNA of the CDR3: TGCAGTGCCGGCGGGACTAGCGGGAGAGGGTACACAGATACGCAGTATTTT. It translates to CSAGGTSGRGYTDTQYF.

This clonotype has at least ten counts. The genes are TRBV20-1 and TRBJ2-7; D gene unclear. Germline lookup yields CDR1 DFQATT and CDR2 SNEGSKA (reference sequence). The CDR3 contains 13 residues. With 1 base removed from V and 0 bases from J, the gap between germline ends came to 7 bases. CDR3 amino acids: CSARVGSSYEQYF. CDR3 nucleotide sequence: TGCAGTGCTAGAGTGGGGTCCTCCTACGAGCAGTACTTC.

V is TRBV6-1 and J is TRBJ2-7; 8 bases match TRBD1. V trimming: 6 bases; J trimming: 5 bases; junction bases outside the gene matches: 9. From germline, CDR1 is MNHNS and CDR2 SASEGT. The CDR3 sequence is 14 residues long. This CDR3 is CASRPRRGQDEQYF. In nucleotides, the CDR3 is TGTGCCAGCAGGCCTCGCAGGGGGCAGGACGAGCAGTACTTC.

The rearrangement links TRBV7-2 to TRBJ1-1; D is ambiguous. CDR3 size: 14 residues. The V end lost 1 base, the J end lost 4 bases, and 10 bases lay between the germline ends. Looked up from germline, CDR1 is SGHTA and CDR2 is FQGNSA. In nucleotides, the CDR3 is TGTGCCAGCAGCTTAGGCTTTGGCCTCACTGAAGCTTTCTTT. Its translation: CASSLGFGLTEAFF.

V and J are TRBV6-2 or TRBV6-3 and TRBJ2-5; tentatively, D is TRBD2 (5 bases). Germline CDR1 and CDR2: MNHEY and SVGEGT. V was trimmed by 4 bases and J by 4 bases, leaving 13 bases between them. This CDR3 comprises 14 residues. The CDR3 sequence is CASSFPGITETQYF. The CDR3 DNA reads TGTGCCAGCAGTTTCCCCGGGATCACAGAGACCCAGTACTTC.

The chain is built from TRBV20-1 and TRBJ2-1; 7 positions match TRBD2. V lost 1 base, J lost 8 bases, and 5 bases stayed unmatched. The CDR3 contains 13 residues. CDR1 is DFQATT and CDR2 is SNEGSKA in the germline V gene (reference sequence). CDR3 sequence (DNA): TGCAGTGCTAGAGGGACTAGGGCGGATGAGCAGTTCTTC. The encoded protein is CSARGTRADEQFF.